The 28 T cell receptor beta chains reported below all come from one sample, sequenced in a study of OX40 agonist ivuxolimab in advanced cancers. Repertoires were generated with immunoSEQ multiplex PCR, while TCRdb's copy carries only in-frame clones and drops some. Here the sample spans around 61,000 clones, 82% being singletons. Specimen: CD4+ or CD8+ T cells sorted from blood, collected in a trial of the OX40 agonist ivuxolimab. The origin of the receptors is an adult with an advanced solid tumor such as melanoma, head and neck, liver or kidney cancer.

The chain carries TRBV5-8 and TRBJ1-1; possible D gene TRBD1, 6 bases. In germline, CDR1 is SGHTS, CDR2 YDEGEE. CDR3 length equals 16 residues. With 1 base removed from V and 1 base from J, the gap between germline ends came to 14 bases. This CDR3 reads CASSLRGRGWNTEAFF. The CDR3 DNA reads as TGTGCCAGCAGCTTGCGGGGGCGTGGGTGGAACACTGAAGCTTTCTTT.

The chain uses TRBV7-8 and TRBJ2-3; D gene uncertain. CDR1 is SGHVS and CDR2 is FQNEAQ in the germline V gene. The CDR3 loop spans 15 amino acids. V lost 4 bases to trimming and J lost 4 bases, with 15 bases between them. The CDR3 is CASSSLSPRSDTQYF. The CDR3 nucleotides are TGTGCCAGCAGCTCCCTTAGTCCTCGGTCAGATACGCAGTATTTT.

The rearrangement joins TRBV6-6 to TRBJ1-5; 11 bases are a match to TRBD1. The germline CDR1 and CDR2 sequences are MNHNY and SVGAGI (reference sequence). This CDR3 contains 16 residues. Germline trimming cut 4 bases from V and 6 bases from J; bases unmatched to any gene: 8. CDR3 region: CASSWDPGQGGQPQHF. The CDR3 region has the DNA TGTGCCAGCAGTTGGGATCCGGGACAGGGGGGTCAGCCCCAGCATTTT.

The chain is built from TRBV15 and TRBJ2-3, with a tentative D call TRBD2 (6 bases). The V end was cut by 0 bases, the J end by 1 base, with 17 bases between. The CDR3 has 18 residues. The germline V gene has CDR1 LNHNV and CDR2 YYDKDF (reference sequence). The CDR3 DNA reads TGTGCCACCAGCAGAGATCTCGCCCCGGGAGAACGCACAGATACGCAGTATTTT. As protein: CATSRDLAPGERTDTQYF.

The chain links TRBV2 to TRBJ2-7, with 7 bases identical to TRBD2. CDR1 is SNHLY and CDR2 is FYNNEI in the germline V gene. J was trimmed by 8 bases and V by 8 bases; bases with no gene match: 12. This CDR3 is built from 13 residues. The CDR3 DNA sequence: TGTGCCAGCGGGGAGGGGACGGTTTCTCAGCAGTACTTC. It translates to CASGEGTVSQQYF.

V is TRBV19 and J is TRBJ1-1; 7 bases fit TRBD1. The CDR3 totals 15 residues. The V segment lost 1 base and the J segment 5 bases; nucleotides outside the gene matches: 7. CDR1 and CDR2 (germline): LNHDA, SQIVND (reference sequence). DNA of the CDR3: TGTGCCAGTAGTATAGGGCCGGACAGGAAAACTGAAGCTTTCTTT. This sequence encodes CASSIGPDRKTEAFF.

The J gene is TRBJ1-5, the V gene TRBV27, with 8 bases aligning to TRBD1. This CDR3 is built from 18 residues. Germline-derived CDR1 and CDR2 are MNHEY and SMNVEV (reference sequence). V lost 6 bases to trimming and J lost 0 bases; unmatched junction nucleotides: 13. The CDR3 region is CASSRGTGGTYSNQPQHF. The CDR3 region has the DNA TGTGCCAGCAGCCGAGGGACAGGAGGGACCTATAGCAATCAGCCCCAGCATTTT.

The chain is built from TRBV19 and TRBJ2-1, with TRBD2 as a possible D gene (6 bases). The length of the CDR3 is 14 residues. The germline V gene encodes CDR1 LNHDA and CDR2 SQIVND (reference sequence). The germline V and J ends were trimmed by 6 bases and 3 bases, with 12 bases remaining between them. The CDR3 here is CASRFGGVYNEQFF. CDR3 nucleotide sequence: TGTGCCAGTAGATTCGGCGGGGTCTACAATGAGCAGTTCTTC.

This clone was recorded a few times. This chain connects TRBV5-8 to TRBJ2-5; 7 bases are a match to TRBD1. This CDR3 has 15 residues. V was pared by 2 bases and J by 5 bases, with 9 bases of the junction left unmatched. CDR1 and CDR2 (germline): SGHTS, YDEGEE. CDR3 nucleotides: TGTGCCAGCAGCTTCGGCCAGGGGGTGGAGGAGACCCAGTACTTC. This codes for CASSFGQGVEETQYF.

The CDR3 coding sequence is TGTGCCAGCAGCGTCCGGGACGGAAGCTCCTACGAGCAGTACTTC. Its translation: CASSVRDGSSYEQYF. The chain is built from TRBV5-4 and TRBJ2-7, with D perhaps being TRBD1 or TRBD2 (5 bases each). V lost 4 bases, J lost 0 bases, and 14 bases lay in between. This CDR3 has 15 amino acids. Germline loops: CDR1 SGHNT, CDR2 YYREEE (reference sequence).

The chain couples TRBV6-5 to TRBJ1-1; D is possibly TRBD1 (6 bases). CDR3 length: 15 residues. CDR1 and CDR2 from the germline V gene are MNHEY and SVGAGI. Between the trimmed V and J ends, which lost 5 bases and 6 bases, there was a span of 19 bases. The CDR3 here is CASSVQGPQYPEAFF. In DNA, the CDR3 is TGTGCCAGCAGTGTACAGGGACCACAGTACCCTGAAGCTTTCTTT.

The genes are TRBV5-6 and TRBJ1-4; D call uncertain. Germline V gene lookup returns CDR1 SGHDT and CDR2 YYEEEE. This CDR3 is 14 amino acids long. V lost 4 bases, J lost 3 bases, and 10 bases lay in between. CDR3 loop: CASSLGRANEKLFF. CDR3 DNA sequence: TGTGCCAGCAGCCTGGGAAGGGCTAATGAAAAACTGTTTTTT.

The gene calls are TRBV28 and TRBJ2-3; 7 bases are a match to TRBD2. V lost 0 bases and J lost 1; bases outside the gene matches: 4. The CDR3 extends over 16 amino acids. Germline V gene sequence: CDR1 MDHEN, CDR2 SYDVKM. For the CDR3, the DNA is TGTGCCAGCAGTTTATGGTCCAGCGGGGGCACAGATACGCAGTATTTT. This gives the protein CASSLWSSGGTDTQYF.

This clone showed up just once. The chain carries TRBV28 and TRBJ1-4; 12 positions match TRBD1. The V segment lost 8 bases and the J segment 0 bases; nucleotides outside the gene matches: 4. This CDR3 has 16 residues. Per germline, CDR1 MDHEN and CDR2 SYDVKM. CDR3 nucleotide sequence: TGTGCCAGCGTGGGACAGGGGGCCGCAACTAATGAAAAACTGTTTTTT. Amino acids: CASVGQGAATNEKLFF.

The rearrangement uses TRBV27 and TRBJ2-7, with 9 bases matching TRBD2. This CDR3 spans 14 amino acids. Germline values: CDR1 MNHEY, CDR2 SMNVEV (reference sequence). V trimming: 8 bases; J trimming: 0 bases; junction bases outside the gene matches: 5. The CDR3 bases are TGTGCCAGCTCGGGACTAGCCACCTCCTACGAGCAGTACTTC. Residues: CASSGLATSYEQYF.

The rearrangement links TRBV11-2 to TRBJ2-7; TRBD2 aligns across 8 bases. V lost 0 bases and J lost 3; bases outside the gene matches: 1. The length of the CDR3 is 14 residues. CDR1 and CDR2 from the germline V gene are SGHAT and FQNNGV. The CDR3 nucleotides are TGTGCCAGCAGCTTAGAACTAGCGGTCTACGAGCAGTACTTC. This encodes CASSLELAVYEQYF.

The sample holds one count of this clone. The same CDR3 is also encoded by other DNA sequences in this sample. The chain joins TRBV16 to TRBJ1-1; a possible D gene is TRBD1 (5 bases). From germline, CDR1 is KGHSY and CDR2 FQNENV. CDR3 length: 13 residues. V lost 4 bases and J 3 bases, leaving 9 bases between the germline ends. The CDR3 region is CASSPRGDTEAFF. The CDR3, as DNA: TGTGCCAGCAGCCCACGGGGGGACACTGAAGCTTTCTTT. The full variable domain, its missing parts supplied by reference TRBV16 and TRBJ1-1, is GEEVAQTPKHLVRGEGQKAKLYCAPIKGHSYVFWYQQVLKNEFKFLISFQNENVFDETGMPKERFSAKCLPNSPCSLEIQATKLEDSAVYFCASSPRGDTEAFFGQGTRLTVV.

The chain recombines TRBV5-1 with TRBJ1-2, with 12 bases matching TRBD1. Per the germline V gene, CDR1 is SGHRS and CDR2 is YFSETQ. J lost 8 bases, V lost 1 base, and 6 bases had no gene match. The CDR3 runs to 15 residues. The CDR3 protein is CASSLSGQGAQGYTF. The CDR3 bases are TGCGCCAGCAGCTTGTCGGGACAGGGGGCACAAGGCTACACCTTC. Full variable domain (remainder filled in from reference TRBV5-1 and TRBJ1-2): KAGVTQTPRYLIKTRGQQVTLSCSPISGHRSVSWYQQTPGQGLQFLFEYFSETQRNKGNFPGRFSGRQFSNSRSEMNVSTLELGDSALYLCASSLSGQGAQGYTFGSGTRLTVV.

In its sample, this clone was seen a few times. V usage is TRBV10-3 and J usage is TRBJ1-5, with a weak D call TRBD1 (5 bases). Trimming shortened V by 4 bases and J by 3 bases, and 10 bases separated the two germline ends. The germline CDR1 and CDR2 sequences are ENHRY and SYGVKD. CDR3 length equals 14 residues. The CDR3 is CAISGSGDNQPQHF. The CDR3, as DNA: TGTGCCATCAGTGGATCGGGGGACAATCAGCCCCAGCATTTT.

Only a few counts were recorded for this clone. The CDR3 is CASSLGQHTDTQYF. For the CDR3, the DNA is TGCGCCAGCAGCTTGGGCCAGCACACAGATACGCAGTATTTT. This chain links TRBV5-1 with TRBJ2-3; D uncertain. The CDR3 is 14 amino acids. Trimming took 0 bases from V and 2 from J, leaving 7 bases between them. Germline V gives CDR1 SGHRS, CDR2 YFSETQ. Variable domain in full (rest from reference TRBV5-1 and TRBJ2-3): KAGVTQTPRYLIKTRGQQVTLSCSPISGHRSVSWYQQTPGQGLQFLFEYFSETQRNKGNFPGRFSGRQFSNSRSEMNVSTLELGDSALYLCASSLGQHTDTQYFGPGTRLTVL.

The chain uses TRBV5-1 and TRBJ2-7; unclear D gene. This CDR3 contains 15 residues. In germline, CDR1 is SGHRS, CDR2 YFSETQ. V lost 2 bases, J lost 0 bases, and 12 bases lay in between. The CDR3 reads CASSFLRTPSYEQYF. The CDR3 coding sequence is TGCGCCAGCAGCTTCTTGCGGACGCCCTCCTACGAGCAGTACTTC.

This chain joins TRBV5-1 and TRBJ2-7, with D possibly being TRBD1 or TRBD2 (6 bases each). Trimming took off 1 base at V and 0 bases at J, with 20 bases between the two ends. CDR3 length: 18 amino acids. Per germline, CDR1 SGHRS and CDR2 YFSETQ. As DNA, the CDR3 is TGCGCCAGCAGCTTGTTCAGGGGACTTAGCGGAAACTCCTACGAGCAGTACTTC. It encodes CASSLFRGLSGNSYEQYF.

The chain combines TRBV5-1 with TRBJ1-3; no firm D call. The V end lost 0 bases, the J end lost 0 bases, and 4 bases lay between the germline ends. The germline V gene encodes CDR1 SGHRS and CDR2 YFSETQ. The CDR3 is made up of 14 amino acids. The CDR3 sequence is CASSLGLSGNTIYF. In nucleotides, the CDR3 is TGCGCCAGCAGCTTGGGGCTCTCTGGAAACACCATATATTTT.

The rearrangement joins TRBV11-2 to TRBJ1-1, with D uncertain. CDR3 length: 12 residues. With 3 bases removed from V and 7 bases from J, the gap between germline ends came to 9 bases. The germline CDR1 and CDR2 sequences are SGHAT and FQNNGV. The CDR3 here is CASSFQQSEAFF. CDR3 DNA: TGTGCCAGCAGCTTTCAACAGAGTGAAGCTTTCTTT.

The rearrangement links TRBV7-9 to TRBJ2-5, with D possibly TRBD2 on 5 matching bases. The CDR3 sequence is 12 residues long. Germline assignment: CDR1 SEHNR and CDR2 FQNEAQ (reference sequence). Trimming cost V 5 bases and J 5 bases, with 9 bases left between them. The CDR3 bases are TGTGCCAGCAGCACCTGGAGGGAGACCCAGTACTTC. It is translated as CASSTWRETQYF.

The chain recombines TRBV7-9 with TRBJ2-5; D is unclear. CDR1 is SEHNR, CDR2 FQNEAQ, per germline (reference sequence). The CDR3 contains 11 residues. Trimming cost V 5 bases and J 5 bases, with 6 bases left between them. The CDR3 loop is CASSPYETQYF. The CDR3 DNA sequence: TGTGCCAGCAGCCCCTATGAGACCCAGTACTTC. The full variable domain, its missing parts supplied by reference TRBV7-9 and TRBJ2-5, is DTGVSQNPRHKITKRGQNVTFRCDPISEHNRLYWYRQTLGQGPEFLTYFQNEAQLEKSRLLSDRFSAERPKGSFSTLEIQRTEQGDSAMYLCASSPYETQYFGPGTRLLVL.

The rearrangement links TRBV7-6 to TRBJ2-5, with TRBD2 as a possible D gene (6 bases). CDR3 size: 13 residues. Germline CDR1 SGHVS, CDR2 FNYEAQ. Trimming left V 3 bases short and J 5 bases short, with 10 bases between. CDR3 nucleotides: TGTGCCAGCAGCTTGTTCGGGGGTGAGACCCAGTACTTC. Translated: CASSLFGGETQYF. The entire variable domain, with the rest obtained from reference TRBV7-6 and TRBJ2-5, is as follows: GAGVSQSPRYKVTKRGQDVALRCDPISGHVSLYWYRQALGQGPEFLTYFNYEAQQDKSGLPNDRFSAERPEGSISTLTIQRTEQRDSAMYRCASSLFGGETQYFGPGTRLLVL.

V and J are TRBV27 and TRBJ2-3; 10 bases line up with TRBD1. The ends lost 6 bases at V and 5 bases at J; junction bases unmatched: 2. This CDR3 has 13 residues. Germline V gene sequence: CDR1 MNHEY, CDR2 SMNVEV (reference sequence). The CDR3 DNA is TGTGCCAGCAGGGGACAGGGGAAAGATACGCAGTATTTT. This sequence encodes CASRGQGKDTQYF.